These 26 T cell receptor beta chains originate from one sample sequenced in a study of blood T cell repertoires in COVID-19. Using immunoSEQ multiplex PCR, the repertoire was profiled, and TCRdb retains in-frame clones only, with some absent. In the table there are about 140,000 clones, roughly 80% of which are singletons. The sample taken for sequencing was peripheral blood. Source of these receptors: a man aged 45-65 years with active or convalescent COVID-19.

This chain joins TRBV27 and TRBJ2-2, with 7 positions matching TRBD2. CDR3 length equals 14 residues. Per the germline V gene, CDR1 is MNHEY and CDR2 is SMNVEV (reference sequence). V shed 2 bases and J 6 bases; nucleotides not matched to a gene: 3. CDR3 in amino acids: CASSLISGAGELFF. For the CDR3, the DNA is TGTGCCAGCAGTTTAATAAGCGGGGCCGGGGAGCTGTTTTTT.

The chain employs TRBV4-1 and TRBJ2-7; TRBD2 matches at 9 bases. Germline CDR1 is MGHRA and CDR2 is YSYEKL. CDR3 length equals 15 residues. The ends lost 2 bases at V and 3 bases at J; junction bases unmatched: 5. The CDR3: CASSQHETSGYEQYF. CDR3 DNA: TGCGCCAGCAGCCAACACGAGACTAGCGGCTACGAGCAGTACTTC.

The chain employs TRBV11-2 and TRBJ1-3, with D unclear. The CDR3 runs 15 residues. The germline V gene encodes CDR1 SGHAT and CDR2 FQNNGV. Trimming removed 5 bases from V and 0 bases from J, with 11 bases in between. The CDR3 protein is CASSVTWHSGNTIYF. The CDR3, as DNA: TGTGCCAGCAGCGTTACATGGCACTCTGGAAACACCATATATTTT.

The gene calls are TRBV9 and TRBJ2-7, with D possibly matching TRBD1 (5 bases). With 0 bases removed from V and 4 bases from J, the gap between germline ends came to 11 bases. The germline V gene encodes CDR1 SGDLS and CDR2 YYNGEE. This CDR3 spans 14 amino acids. The CDR3 DNA follows: TGTGCCAGCAGCGTAGCTTCAGGGCAATACGAGCAGTACTTC. It is translated as CASSVASGQYEQYF. Combining the CDR3 with reference TRBV9 and TRBJ2-7 gives the whole variable domain DSGVTQTPKHLITATGQRVTLRCSPRSGDLSVYWYQQSLDQGLQFLIQYYNGEERAKGNILERFSAQQFPDLHSELNLSSLELGDSALYFCASSVASGQYEQYFGPGTRLTVT.

In this sample, this clone turned up many times. The gene calls are TRBV5-1 and TRBJ2-7, with D possibly being TRBD1 (5 bases). The germline V and J ends were trimmed by 4 bases and 2 bases, with 13 bases remaining between them. Per germline, CDR1 SGHRS and CDR2 YFSETQ. The CDR3 has 14 amino acids. In DNA form, the CDR3 reads TGCGCCAGCAGCCCGACGAACAGGCCCTACGAGCAGTACTTC. Its protein product is CASSPTNRPYEQYF.

The chain is built from TRBV19 and TRBJ2-7; 8 bases match TRBD2. Losses at the gene ends were 4 bases for V and 1 base for J; bases not matched to a gene: 6. This CDR3 contains 15 residues. CDR1 is LNHDA and CDR2 is SQIVND in the germline V gene (reference sequence). The CDR3 region has the DNA TGTGCCAGTAGTACCGAGCGGGAGCGATCCTACGAGCAGTACTTC. As protein: CASSTERERSYEQYF.

The CDR3 bases are TGTGCCAGCAGTCCCGGGACAACCGACACTGAAGCTTTCTTT. Encoded protein: CASSPGTTDTEAFF. The chain links TRBV6-5 to TRBJ1-1; D is possibly TRBD1 (6 bases). Germline CDR1 and CDR2: MNHEY and SVGAGI. V was shortened by 5 bases and J by 3 bases, with 13 bases between the two germline ends. This CDR3 region has 14 residues.

This chain connects TRBV5-1 to TRBJ1-3; 8 bases are a match to TRBD1. CDR1 SGHRS and CDR2 YFSETQ come from the germline V gene. V shed 3 bases and J 3 bases; nucleotides not matched to a gene: 8. The CDR3 runs to 16 residues. CDR3 nucleotide sequence: TGCGCCAGCAGCTGGACCGGACAGGGTTATGGAAACACCATATATTTT. This codes for CASSWTGQGYGNTIYF.

The rearrangement joins TRBV2 to TRBJ2-5; TRBD2 is a possible D gene (7 bases). The length of the CDR3 is 14 residues. Germline-derived CDR1 and CDR2 are SNHLY and FYNNEI. Trimming stripped 8 bases from V and 5 bases from J, with 18 bases between. CDR3 DNA sequence: TGTGCCAGCCCGAGGGGGGGGCGCCCGGAGACCCAGTACTTC. Translation gives CASPRGGRPETQYF.

This sequence joins TRBV9 and TRBJ2-2; weak D call: TRBD2 (6 bases). Germline loops: CDR1 SGDLS, CDR2 YYNGEE. Trimming cost V 1 base and J 3 bases, with 13 bases left between them. This CDR3 spans 16 amino acids. Written as DNA, the CDR3 is TGTGCCAGCAGCGTATCCGGGACTGGAGACACCGGGGAGCTGTTTTTT. Protein sequence: CASSVSGTGDTGELFF. Drawing the rest from reference TRBV9 and TRBJ2-2, the complete variable domain is DSGVTQTPKHLITATGQRVTLRCSPRSGDLSVYWYQQSLDQGLQFLIQYYNGEERAKGNILERFSAQQFPDLHSELNLSSLELGDSALYFCASSVSGTGDTGELFFGEGSRLTVL.

The chain recombines TRBV19 with TRBJ1-1; possible D gene TRBD1, 5 bases. This CDR3 is built from 14 residues. Trimming stripped 9 bases from V and 3 bases from J, with 17 bases between. Germline V lookup: CDR1 LNHDA, CDR2 SQIVND (reference sequence). CDR3 sequence reads: CASRNWEGHTEAFF. CDR3 sequence (DNA): TGTGCCAGCCGAAACTGGGAGGGGCACACTGAAGCTTTCTTT.

The J gene is TRBJ1-2, the V gene TRBV7-8; TRBD1 matches at 8 bases. The CDR3 consists of 13 residues. The trim removed 5 bases at V and 4 bases at J, leaving 3 bases unmatched. Germline lookup yields CDR1 SGHVS and CDR2 FQNEAQ. The CDR3 DNA reads TGTGCCAGCAGCGACGGGACAGGCTATGGCTACACCTTC. It translates to CASSDGTGYGYTF.

The chain carries TRBV4-1 and TRBJ1-4; TRBD1 aligns across 10 bases. The CDR3 has 15 amino acids. Germline V gene data show CDR1 as MGHRA and CDR2 as YSYEKL. With V trimmed by 1 base and J by 6 bases, 2 bases remained unmatched. CDR3 DNA: TGCGCCAGCAGCCAAGGACAGGGGGCCGATGAAAAACTGTTTTTT. It codes for CASSQGQGADEKLFF.

A note on this clone: This same CDR3 is encoded by further DNA sequences in the sample. The chain couples TRBV19 to TRBJ2-5, with a tentative D call TRBD2 (6 bases). Germline lookup yields CDR1 LNHDA and CDR2 SQIVND (reference sequence). CDR3 length: 12 residues. V was shortened by 4 bases and J by 4 bases, with 7 bases between the two germline ends. The CDR3 nucleotides read TGTGCCAGTAGTACCGGGGGAGAGACCCAGTACTTC. This sequence encodes CASSTGGETQYF.

The chain joins TRBV19 to TRBJ2-3; TRBD2 matches 7 bases. Trimming cost V 5 bases and J 5 bases; bases outside gene matches: 13. CDR3 size: 16 residues. CDR1 is LNHDA, CDR2 SQIVND, per germline (reference sequence). The CDR3 sequence is CASSFLASGDGDTQYF. The CDR3 region has the DNA TGTGCCAGTAGTTTCCTTGCTAGCGGAGACGGAGATACGCAGTATTTT. The full variable domain, in which reference TRBV19 and TRBJ2-3 provide the parts outside the CDR3, is DGGITQSPKYLFRKEGQNVTLSCEQNLNHDAMYWYRQDPGQGLRLIYYSQIVNDFQKGDIAEGYSVSREKKESFPLTVTSAQKNPTAFYLCASSFLASGDGDTQYFGPGTRLTVL.

The chain links TRBV7-8 to TRBJ2-1; tentative D call: TRBD2 (6 bases). The CDR3 extends over 14 amino acids. The germline V and J ends were trimmed by 2 bases and 4 bases, with 9 bases remaining between them. CDR1 SGHVS and CDR2 FQNEAQ come from the germline V gene. The CDR3 DNA follows: TGTGCCAGCAGCTTACTAGCGAGTTACAATGAGCAGTTCTTC. Translating it yields CASSLLASYNEQFF. The entire variable domain, with the rest obtained from reference TRBV7-8 and TRBJ2-1, is as follows: GAGVSQSPRYKVAKRGQDVALRCDPISGHVSLFWYQQALGQGPEFLTYFQNEAQLDKSGLPSDRFFAERPEGSVSTLKIQRTQQEDSAVYLCASSLLASYNEQFFGPGTRLTVL.

There are many counts of this clone. The rearrangement uses TRBV19 and TRBJ2-1; D is unresolved. This CDR3 contains 13 residues. The germline gives CDR1 LNHDA, CDR2 SQIVND (reference sequence). Trimming took off 3 bases at V and 7 bases at J, with 10 bases between the two ends. CDR3 sequence (DNA): TGTGCCAGTAGTATGTCCGTCTCGAATGAGCAGTTCTTC. The encoded protein is CASSMSVSNEQFF.

The J gene is TRBJ1-6, the V gene TRBV9; 8 bases are a match to TRBD1. This CDR3 spans 15 amino acids. With 3 bases clipped from V and 4 bases from J, the junction kept 3 bases outside the gene matches. Germline lookup yields CDR1 SGDLS and CDR2 YYNGEE. CDR3 loop: CASSAGQGYNSPLHF. As DNA, the CDR3 is TGTGCCAGCAGCGCCGGACAGGGTTATAATTCACCCCTCCACTTT. Full variable domain (missing parts from reference TRBV9 and TRBJ1-6): DSGVTQTPKHLITATGQRVTLRCSPRSGDLSVYWYQQSLDQGLQFLIQYYNGEERAKGNILERFSAQQFPDLHSELNLSSLELGDSALYFCASSAGQGYNSPLHFGNGTRLTVT.

The V call is TRBV5-4, the J call TRBJ1-1; the match to TRBD1 covers 8 bases. CDR3 length: 15 amino acids. V shed 2 bases, J shed 0 bases, and the junction held 3 bases outside the gene matches. CDR1 is SGHNT, CDR2 YYREEE, per germline (reference sequence). The CDR3 DNA is TGTGCCAGCAGCTTCGGGACAGGACTGAACACTGAAGCTTTCTTT. Its protein is CASSFGTGLNTEAFF.

CDR3 region: CASSLNRQGISPLHF. DNA of the CDR3: TGTGCCAGCAGCTTGAATCGACAGGGGATTTCACCCCTCCACTTT. The chain is built from TRBV28 and TRBJ1-6, with TRBD1 identical over 8 bases. V was clipped by 6 bases and J by 9 bases; unmatched bases: 10. The germline V gene has CDR1 MDHEN and CDR2 SYDVKM. The CDR3 totals 15 residues.

The V gene is TRBV28, the J gene TRBJ1-1; 8 nucleotides match TRBD1. The J segment lost 6 bases and the V segment lost 3 bases, leaving 6 bases of the junction unmatched. Germline CDR1 MDHEN, CDR2 SYDVKM. The CDR3 sequence is 14 residues long. CDR3 sequence (DNA): TGTGCCAGCAGTTTGGAGACAGGGGTGGCTGAAGCTTTCTTT. Residues: CASSLETGVAEAFF. Together with reference TRBV28 and TRBJ1-1, the CDR3 gives the full variable domain: DVKVTQSSRYLVKRTGEKVFLECVQDMDHENMFWYRQDPGLGLRLIYFSYDVKMKEKGDIPEGYSVSREKKERFSLILESASTNQTSMYLCASSLETGVAEAFFGQGTRLTVV.

Only one count was recorded for this clone. The V and J genes are TRBV6-5 and TRBJ1-1, with TRBD1 matching over 8 bases. Germline CDR1 and CDR2: MNHEY and SVGAGI. The CDR3 is 14 residues long. V gave up 3 bases and J gave up 7 bases; unmatched junction bases: 7. The CDR3 coding sequence is TGTGCCAGCAGTTATGAAGCAGGGGGCGTTGAAGCTTTCTTT. It yields the protein CASSYEAGGVEAFF.

The table lists this clone with a few counts. The chain employs TRBV4-2 and TRBJ1-3; no firm D call. The length of the CDR3 is 15 residues. V dropped 0 bases and J dropped 0 bases, with 6 bases sitting between them. Per germline, CDR1 LGHNA and CDR2 YNFKEQ. This CDR3 is CASSQDLSSGNTIYF. The CDR3 bases are TGTGCCAGCAGCCAAGATTTGAGCTCTGGAAACACCATATATTTT.

This rearrangement joins TRBV7-8 to TRBJ2-3, with 7 positions matching TRBD2. The trim removed 0 bases at V and 2 bases at J, leaving 8 bases unmatched. The length of the CDR3 is 17 residues. Germline V gives CDR1 SGHVS, CDR2 FQNEAQ. The CDR3 DNA is TGTGCCAGCAGCTTAGCGCGGTGGCGGGGGAACACAGATACGCAGTATTTT. It specifies CASSLARWRGNTDTQYF.

The genes are TRBV24-1 and TRBJ2-2, with D maybe TRBD2 (5 bases). CDR1 is KGHDR and CDR2 is SFDVKD in the germline V gene. This CDR3 spans 15 amino acids. The V and J ends lost 5 bases and 2 bases respectively, with 11 bases between them. CDR3 amino acids: CATSGRTENTGELFF. CDR3 nucleotides: TGTGCCACCAGTGGACGGACTGAAAACACCGGGGAGCTGTTTTTT.

V is TRBV19 and J is TRBJ2-3; a weak D match, TRBD1 (6 bases). Deletions cut 6 bases from V and 3 bases from J, with 10 bases between. Germline CDR1 and CDR2: LNHDA and SQIVND (reference sequence). The CDR3 is 13 amino acids. The chain's CDR3 is CASSPQGTDTQYF. CDR3 DNA: TGTGCCAGTAGCCCACAGGGTACAGATACGCAGTATTTT.